This T cell receptor (beta chain) was captured by sequencing in a study of T cell changes during pregnancy in multiple sclerosis. The CDR3 has 13 amino acids. Germline V gives CDR1 MDHEN, CDR2 SYDVKM. Deletions cut 6 bases from V and 4 bases from J, with 12 bases between. Method: immunoSEQ multiplex PCR; TCRdb's copy keeps in-frame clones and lacks some. The sample has about 69,000 clones, around 92% seen once; the top ten hold roughly 2%. The clonotype comes from a female donor in good health, enrolled as a control in a pregnancy study. The V and J genes are TRBV28 and TRBJ1-2, with D possibly matching TRBD1 (6 bases). The material sequenced was peripheral blood, taken in the third trimester of pregnancy. The CDR3 reads CASREQGIYGYTF. DNA for the CDR3: TGTGCCAGCAGAGAACAGGGAATCTATGGCTACACCTTC.